The rows below give T cell receptor beta chains drawn from one sample of a study of regulatory T cells in long-lasting Graves disease. TCRdb recomputed calls from the multiplex PCR reads with MiXCR, one row per CDR3 protein. The sample has around 420,000 distinct CDR3 sequences, about a sixth seen once; the top ten hold over 20%. Sequenced here: peripheral blood mononuclear cells (PBMCs), sampled at new diagnosis, from a patient treated with antithyroid drugs. Source of these receptors: a female donor with Graves disease. CDR3s include the opening cysteine and the closing phenylalanine or tryptophan. A D gene is named only where the DNA matches it firmly. Size is stated for part of the rows, as once, few or many counts, or as a class when the clone is expanded.

size,D,J,V,DNA,CDR3
many,TRBD2,TRBJ2-2,TRBV27,TGTGCCAGCAGTTTAAAGAGCGGGAGGAGAACCGGGGAGCTGTTTTTT,CASSLKSGRRTGELFF
many,TRBD2,TRBJ2-3,TRBV5-1,TGCGCCAGCAGCCCCACCGGGACTAGCGGCTCGGGCCAGTATTTT,CASSPTGTSGSGQYF
.,TRBD2,TRBJ2-1,TRBV27,TGTGCCAGCAGTTTAAATTCGATTTGGACTAGCGGGGGGGCGAGCTCCTACAATGAGCAGTTCTTC,CASSLNSIWTSGGASSYNEQFF
many,.,TRBJ1-6,TRBV5-1,TGCGCCAGCAGTCCCACTGACCGTAATTCACCCCTCCACTTT,CASSPTDRNSPLHF
many,TRBD1,TRBJ2-1,TRBV7-2,TGTGCCAGCAGCTATGGGGACAGGGGGCTGGGCAATGAGCAGTTCTTC,CASSYGDRGLGNEQFF
many,.,TRBJ1-2,TRBV20-1,TGCAGGGGTGTCGGGTGGACCGGGTATGGCTACACCTTC,CRGVGWTGYGYTF
many,.,TRBJ1-2,TRBV3-1,TGTGCCAGCAGCCAAGCGGGACCTAACTATGGCTACACCTTC,CASSQAGPNYGYTF
many,TRBD2,TRBJ2-3,TRBV5-6,TGTGCCAGCAGCTTGTTGAGCGGGGGCACAGATACGCAGTATTTT,CASSLLSGGTDTQYF
many,TRBD2,TRBJ2-7,TRBV4-1,TGCGCCAGCAGCCCGGGTATCCAGCGGGAGGTGCCTGACGAGCAGTACTTC,CASSPGIQREVPDEQYF
many,TRBD2,TRBJ2-2,TRBV28,TGTGCCAGCAGAGGGAGGGACACCGGGGAGCTGTTTTTT,CASRGRDTGELFF
many,.,TRBJ2-7,TRBV6-1,TGTGCCAGCAGGGGGGGACAGAGGTCTGACGAGCAGTACTTC,CASRGGQRSDEQYF
many,.,TRBJ2-3,TRBV20-1,TGCAGCGCGGCGAGCACAGATACGCAGTATTTT,CSAASTDTQYF
.,.,TRBJ1-2,TRBV5-4,TGTGCCAGCAGCCACGAAGCCGTACGTATTGGCTACACCTTC,CASSHEAVRIGYTF
.,TRBD1,TRBJ2-5,TRBV6-5,TGTGCCGGCAGTTACTCCGGGACAGGGGAGCAAGAGACCCAGTACTTC,CAGSYSGTGEQETQYF
few,.,TRBJ1-3,TRBV3-1,TGTGCCAGCAGCCAAGATCCGGGTCTAAGGGCCATATATTTT,CASSQDPGLRAIYF
.,.,TRBJ2-2,TRBV29-1,TGCAGCGCCCTGGGGGTTGACAGATTGGAGGGGACCGGGGAGCTGTTTTTT,CSALGVDRLEGTGELFF
.,TRBD1,TRBJ1-2,TRBV6-2/TRBV6-3,TGTGCCAGCAGTCACCAAGACAGGGCAAGGAATGGCTACACCTTC,CASSHQDRARNGYTF
few,TRBD1,TRBJ2-7,TRBV10-3,TGTGCCATCAGTGAATGGGACAGGGACTACGAGCAGTACTTC,CAISEWDRDYEQYF
few,.,TRBJ2-7,TRBV6-1,TGTGCCACCCACAAGGACGGGCAGGCAAACGAGCAGTACTTC,CATHKDGQANEQYF
many,.,TRBJ2-7,TRBV11-2,TGTGCCAGCAGCTTAGATCTCCGCTCCTACGAGCAGTACTTC,CASSLDLRSYEQYF
.,.,TRBJ1-1,TRBV20-1,TGCGGTCGGCGGGGGGGCCCCGAGAGAGGGGCTTTCTTT,CGRRGGPERGAFF
.,.,TRBJ1-2,TRBV19,TGTGCCAGTAGTATTCCTCCCCAGGGCGGCTACACCTTC,CASSIPPQGGYTF